The T cell receptor beta chain described here comes from a study of T cells in Graves' hyperthyroidism and ophthalmopathy. Germline-derived CDR1 and CDR2 are DFQATT and SNEGSKA (reference sequence). This CDR3 contains 17 residues. J was trimmed by 7 bases and V by 1 base; bases with no gene match: 11. General study points: Most thyroid clonotypes expanded above 0.001 were also detected in blood.

Amplification of TCR beta CDR3 regions was performed using RNA transcripts as template. When the TCR CDR3 underwent first-round RT-PCR, the HTBI primer set was used. MiXCR, applied by TCRdb to the multiplex PCR reads, yields one record per CDR3 protein. Of fewer than 650,000 distinct CDR3 sequences detected, approximately 15% appear once; the ten largest clones hold around 7%. Fresh peripheral blood, 10 ml, yielded the PBMCs. This clonotype was counted ten times or more. No antigen is known for it. Sequencing was performed on blood. V and J are TRBV20-1 and TRBJ2-1; the match to TRBD2 covers 12 bases. The clonotype was recovered from a woman between 18 and 29 years old with Graves' ophthalmopathy. CDR3 residues: CSARAFRLAGEYNEQFF. CDR3 nucleotides: TGCAGTGCTAGAGCATTTAGACTAGCGGGAGAGTATAATGAGCAGTTCTTC.